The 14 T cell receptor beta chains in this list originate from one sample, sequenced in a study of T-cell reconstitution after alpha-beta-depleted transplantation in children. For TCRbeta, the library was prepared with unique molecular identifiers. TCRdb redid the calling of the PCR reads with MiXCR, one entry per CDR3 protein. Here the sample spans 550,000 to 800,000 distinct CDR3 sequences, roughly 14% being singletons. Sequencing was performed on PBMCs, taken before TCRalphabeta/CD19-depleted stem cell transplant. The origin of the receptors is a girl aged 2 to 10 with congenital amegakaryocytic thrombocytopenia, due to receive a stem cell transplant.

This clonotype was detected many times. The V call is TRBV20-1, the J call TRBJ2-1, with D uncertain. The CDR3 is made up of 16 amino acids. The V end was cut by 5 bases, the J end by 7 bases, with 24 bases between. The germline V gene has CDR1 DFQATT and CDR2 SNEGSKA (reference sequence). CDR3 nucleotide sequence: TGCAGTGCTGACACTCGCGGTGGGGTAGGTAATAATGAGCAGTTCTTC. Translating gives CSADTRGGVGNNEQFF.

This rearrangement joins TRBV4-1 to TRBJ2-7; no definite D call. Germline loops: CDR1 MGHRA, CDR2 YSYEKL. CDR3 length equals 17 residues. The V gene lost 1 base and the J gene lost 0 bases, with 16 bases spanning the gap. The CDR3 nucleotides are TGCGCCAGCAGCCAAGCGAATACGCCCCAGAGCTCCTACGAGCAGTACTTC. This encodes CASSQANTPQSSYEQYF.

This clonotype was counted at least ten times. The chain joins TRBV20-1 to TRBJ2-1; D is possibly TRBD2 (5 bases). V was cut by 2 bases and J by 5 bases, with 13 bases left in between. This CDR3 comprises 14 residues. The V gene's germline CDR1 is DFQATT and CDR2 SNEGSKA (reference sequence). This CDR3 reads CSARSGFSNNEQFF. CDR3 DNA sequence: TGCAGTGCTAGATCGGGGTTTAGCAACAATGAGCAGTTCTTC.

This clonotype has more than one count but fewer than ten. The CDR3 loop reads CASSWDRGGKGHNEQFF. CDR3 sequence (DNA): TGTGCCAGCAGTTGGGACAGGGGGGGAAAAGGCCACAATGAGCAGTTCTTC. The rearrangement links TRBV28 to TRBJ2-1; 11 bases map to TRBD1. The germline gives CDR1 MDHEN, CDR2 SYDVKM. This CDR3 has 17 residues. J gave up 5 bases and V 4 bases, and 10 bases lay outside the gene matches.

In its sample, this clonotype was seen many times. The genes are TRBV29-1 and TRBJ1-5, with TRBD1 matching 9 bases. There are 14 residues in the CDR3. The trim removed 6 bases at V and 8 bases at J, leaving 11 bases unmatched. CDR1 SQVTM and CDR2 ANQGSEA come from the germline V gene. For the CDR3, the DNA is TGCAGCGTGGGCCCGGGACAGGGAGTGGAGCCCCAGCATTTT. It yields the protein CSVGPGQGVEPQHF.

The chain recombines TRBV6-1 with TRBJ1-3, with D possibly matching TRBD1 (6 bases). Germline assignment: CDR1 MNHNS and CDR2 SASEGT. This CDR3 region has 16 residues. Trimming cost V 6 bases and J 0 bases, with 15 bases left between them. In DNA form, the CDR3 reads TGTGCCAGCAGCCTACTACAGGGCAACTCTGGAAACACCATATATTTT. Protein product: CASSLLQGNSGNTIYF.

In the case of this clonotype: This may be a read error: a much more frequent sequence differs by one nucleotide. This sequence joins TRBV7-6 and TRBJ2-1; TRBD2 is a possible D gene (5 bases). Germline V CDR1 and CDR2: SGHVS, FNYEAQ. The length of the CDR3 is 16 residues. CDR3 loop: CASSLTYGNSYNGQFF. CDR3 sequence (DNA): TGTGCCAGCAGCTTAACGTACGGGAATTCCTACAATGGGCAGTTCTTC.

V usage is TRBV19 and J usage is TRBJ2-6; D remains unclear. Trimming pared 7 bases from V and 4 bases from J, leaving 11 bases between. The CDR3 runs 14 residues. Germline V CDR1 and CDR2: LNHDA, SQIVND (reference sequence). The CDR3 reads CASTKGYGANVLTF. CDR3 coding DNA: TGTGCCAGTACTAAGGGATACGGGGCCAACGTCCTGACTTTC.

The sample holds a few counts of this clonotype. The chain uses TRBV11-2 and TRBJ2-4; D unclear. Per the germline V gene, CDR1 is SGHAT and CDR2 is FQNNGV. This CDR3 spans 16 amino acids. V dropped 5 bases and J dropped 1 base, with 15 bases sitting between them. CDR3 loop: CASSPQAGWAKNIQYF. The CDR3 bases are TGTGCCAGCAGCCCGCAAGCCGGGTGGGCCAAAAACATTCAGTACTTC. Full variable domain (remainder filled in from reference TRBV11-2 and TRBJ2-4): EAGVAQSPRYKIIEKRQSVAFWCNPISGHATLYWYQQILGQGPKLLIQFQNNGVVDDSQLPKDRFSAERLKGVDSTLKIQPAKLEDSAVYLCASSPQAGWAKNIQYFGAGTRLSVL.

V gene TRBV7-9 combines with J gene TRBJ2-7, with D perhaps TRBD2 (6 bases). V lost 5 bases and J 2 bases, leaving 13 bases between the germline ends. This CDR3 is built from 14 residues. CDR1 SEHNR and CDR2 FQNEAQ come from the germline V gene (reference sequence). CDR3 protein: CASSRSGLPYEQYF. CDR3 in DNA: TGTGCCAGCAGCCGTTCGGGACTGCCCTACGAGCAGTACTTC.

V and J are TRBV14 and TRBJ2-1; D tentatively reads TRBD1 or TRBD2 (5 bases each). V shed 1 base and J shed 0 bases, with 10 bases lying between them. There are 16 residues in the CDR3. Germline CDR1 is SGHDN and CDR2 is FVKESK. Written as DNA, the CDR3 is TGTGCCAGCAGCCAAGTTTGGGGGAACTCCTACAATGAGCAGTTCTTC. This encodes CASSQVWGNSYNEQFF.

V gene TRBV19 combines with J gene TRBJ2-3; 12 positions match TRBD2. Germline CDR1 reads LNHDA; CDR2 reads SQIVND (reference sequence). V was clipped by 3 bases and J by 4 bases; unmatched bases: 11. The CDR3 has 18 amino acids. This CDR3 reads CASSMGATSGRRPDTQYF. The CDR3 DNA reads TGTGCCAGTAGTATGGGTGCAACTAGCGGGAGGAGACCAGATACGCAGTATTTT.

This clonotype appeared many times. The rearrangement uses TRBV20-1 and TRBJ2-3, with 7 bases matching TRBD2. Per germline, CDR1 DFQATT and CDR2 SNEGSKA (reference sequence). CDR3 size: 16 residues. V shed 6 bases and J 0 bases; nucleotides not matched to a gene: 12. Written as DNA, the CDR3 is TGCAGTGCCCCGAGATGGCTAGCGGAAAGCACAGATACGCAGTATTTT. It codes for CSAPRWLAESTDTQYF.

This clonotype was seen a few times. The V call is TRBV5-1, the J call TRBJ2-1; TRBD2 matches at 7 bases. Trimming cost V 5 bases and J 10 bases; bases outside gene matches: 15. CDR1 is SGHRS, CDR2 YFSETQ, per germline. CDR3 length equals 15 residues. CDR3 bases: TGCGCCAGCAGTCGCACCGGGACTACCCCCGCGGAGCAGTTCTTC. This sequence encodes CASSRTGTTPAEQFF.